Listed here are 4 T cell receptor beta chains from one sample, sequenced in a study of cytomegalovirus exposure and HLA in healthy donors. The primer mix had 60 Vbeta and 13 Jbeta primers. Profiling relied on immunoSEQ multiplex PCR, and the TCRdb table lists in-frame clones only, not all of them. Of around 300,000 clones in the sample, roughly 90% were seen once. The sample taken for sequencing was PBMCs. The origin of the receptors is a woman aged 18-30 years in good health and CMV-seronegative.

This chain links TRBV30 with TRBJ2-1; D is perhaps TRBD2 (6 bases). The CDR3 length is 18 residues. The germline CDR1 and CDR2 sequences are GTSNPN and SVGIG (reference sequence). Trimming took off 2 bases at V and 2 bases at J, with 22 bases between the two ends. The CDR3 loop reads CAWSTSSVLGGPYNEQFF. CDR3 bases: TGTGCCTGGAGTACGTCTAGTGTTTTAGGAGGGCCCTACAATGAGCAGTTCTTC.

This sequence joins TRBV13 and TRBJ1-2, with 9 bases fitting TRBD1. Germline CDR1 PRHDT, CDR2 FYEKMQ (reference sequence). Trimming cost V 3 bases and J 3 bases; bases outside gene matches: 5. CDR3 length equals 15 residues. CDR3 sequence reads: CASSFTGGSDYGYTF. The DNA of the CDR3 is TGTGCCAGCAGCTTTACAGGGGGCAGTGACTATGGCTACACCTTC. Full variable domain (remainder filled in from reference TRBV13 and TRBJ1-2): AAGVIQSPRHLIKEKRETATLKCYPIPRHDTVYWYQQGPGQDPQFLISFYEKMQSDKGSIPDRFSAQQFSDYHSELNMSSLELGDSALYFCASSFTGGSDYGYTFGSGTRLTVV.

The V gene is TRBV7-3, the J gene TRBJ2-3, with D uncertain. The V end was cut by 5 bases, the J end by 5 bases, with 11 bases between. There are 13 residues in the CDR3. The germline V gene has CDR1 SGHTA and CDR2 FQGTGA. DNA for the CDR3: TGTGCCAGCAGCGCACAACGACTAGATACGCAGTATTTT. Protein sequence: CASSAQRLDTQYF.

This chain joins TRBV7-2 and TRBJ2-2; TRBD2 matches 7 bases. V shed 5 bases, J shed 6 bases, and the junction held 9 bases outside the gene matches. The germline gives CDR1 SGHTA, CDR2 FQGNSA. CDR3 length: 15 residues. DNA for the CDR3: TGTGCCAGCAGCATTTTAGGTGGGGGGGCCGGGGAGCTGTTTTTT. Its protein product is CASSILGGGAGELFF.